This T cell receptor beta chain was observed in a study of blood T cell repertoires in COVID-19. Sequenced by immunoSEQ multiplex PCR; TCRdb stores in-frame clones only, minus some. The table includes under 150,000 clones, 86% detected once. CDR3 size: 12 residues. Per the germline V gene, CDR1 is LNHDA and CDR2 is SQIVND (reference sequence). With 6 bases removed from V and 2 bases from J, the gap between germline ends came to 7 bases. This TCR was recovered from a woman aged 50 to 65 who had recovered from COVID-19. Sequencing was done on a sample of PBMCs or T cells enriched from blood (not recorded which). The rearrangement uses TRBV19 and TRBJ1-2; D unclear. The CDR3 DNA sequence: TGTGCCAGTAGGACGGGGAACTATGGCTACACCTTC. Protein sequence: CASRTGNYGYTF.